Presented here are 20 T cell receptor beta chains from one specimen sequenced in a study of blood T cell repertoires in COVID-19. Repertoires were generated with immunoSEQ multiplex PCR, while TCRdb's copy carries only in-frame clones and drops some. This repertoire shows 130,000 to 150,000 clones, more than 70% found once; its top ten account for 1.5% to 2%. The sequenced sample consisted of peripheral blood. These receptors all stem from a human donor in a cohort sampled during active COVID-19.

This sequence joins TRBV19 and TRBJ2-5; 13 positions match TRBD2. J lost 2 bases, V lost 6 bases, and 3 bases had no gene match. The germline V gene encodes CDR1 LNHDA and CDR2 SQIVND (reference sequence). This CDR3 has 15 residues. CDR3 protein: CASSLLAGGQETQYF. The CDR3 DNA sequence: TGTGCCAGTAGCCTACTAGCGGGGGGGCAAGAGACCCAGTACTTC.

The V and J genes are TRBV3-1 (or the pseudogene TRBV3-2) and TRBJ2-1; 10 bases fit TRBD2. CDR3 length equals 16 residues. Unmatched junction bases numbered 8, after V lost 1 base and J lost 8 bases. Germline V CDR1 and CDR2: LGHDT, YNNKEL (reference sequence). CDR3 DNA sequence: TGTGCCAGCAGCCAAGTACCCAGCGGGGGGGTCGATGAGCAGTTCTTC. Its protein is CASSQVPSGGVDEQFF.

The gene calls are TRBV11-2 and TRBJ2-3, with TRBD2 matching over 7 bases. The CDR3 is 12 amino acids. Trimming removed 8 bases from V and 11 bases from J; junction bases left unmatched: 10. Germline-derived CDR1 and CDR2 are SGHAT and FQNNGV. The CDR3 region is CASRLSGGKQYF. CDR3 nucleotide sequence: TGTGCCAGCCGACTATCGGGGGGAAAGCAGTATTTT.

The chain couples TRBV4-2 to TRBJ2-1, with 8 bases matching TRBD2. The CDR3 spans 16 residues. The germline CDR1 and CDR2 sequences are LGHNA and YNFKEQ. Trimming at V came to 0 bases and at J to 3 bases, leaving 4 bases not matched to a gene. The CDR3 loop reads CASSQDLRGGYNEQFF. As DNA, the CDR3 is TGTGCCAGCAGCCAAGATCTACGGGGGGGCTACAATGAGCAGTTCTTC.

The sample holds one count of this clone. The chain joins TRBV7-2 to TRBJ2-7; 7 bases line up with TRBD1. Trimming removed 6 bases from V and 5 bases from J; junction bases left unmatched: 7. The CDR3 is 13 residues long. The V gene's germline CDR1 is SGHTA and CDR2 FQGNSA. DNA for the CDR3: TGTGCCAGCAGGGACCCTGACAGGGACGAGCAGTACTTC. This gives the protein CASRDPDRDEQYF.

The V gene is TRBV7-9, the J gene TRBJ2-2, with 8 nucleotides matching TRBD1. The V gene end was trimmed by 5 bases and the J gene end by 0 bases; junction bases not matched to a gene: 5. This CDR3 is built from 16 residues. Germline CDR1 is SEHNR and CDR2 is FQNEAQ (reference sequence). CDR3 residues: CASSARQGPNTGELFF. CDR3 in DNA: TGTGCCAGCAGCGCGAGACAGGGGCCGAACACCGGGGAGCTGTTTTTT.

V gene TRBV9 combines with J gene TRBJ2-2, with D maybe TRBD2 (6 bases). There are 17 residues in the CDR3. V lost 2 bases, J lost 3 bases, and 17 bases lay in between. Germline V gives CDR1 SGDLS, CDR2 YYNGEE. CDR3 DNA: TGTGCCAGCAGCGTGGGTAGCGGCTCCCAGCACACCGGGGAGCTGTTTTTT. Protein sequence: CASSVGSGSQHTGELFF. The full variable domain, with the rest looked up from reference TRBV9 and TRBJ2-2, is DSGVTQTPKHLITATGQRVTLRCSPRSGDLSVYWYQQSLDQGLQFLIQYYNGEERAKGNILERFSAQQFPDLHSELNLSSLELGDSALYFCASSVGSGSQHTGELFFGEGSRLTVL.

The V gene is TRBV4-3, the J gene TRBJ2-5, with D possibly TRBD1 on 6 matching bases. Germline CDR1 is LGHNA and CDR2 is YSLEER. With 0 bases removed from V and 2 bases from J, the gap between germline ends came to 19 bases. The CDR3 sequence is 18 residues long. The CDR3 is CASSQDQAGAITQETQYF. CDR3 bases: TGCGCCAGCAGCCAAGACCAGGCAGGGGCAATCACTCAAGAGACCCAGTACTTC.

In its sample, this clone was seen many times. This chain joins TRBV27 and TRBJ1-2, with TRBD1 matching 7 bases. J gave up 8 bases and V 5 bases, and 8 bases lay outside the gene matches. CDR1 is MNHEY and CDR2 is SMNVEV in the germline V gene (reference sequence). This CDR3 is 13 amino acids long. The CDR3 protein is CASSSTGVEGYTF. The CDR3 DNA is TGTGCCAGCAGTAGCACAGGGGTGGAGGGCTACACCTTC.

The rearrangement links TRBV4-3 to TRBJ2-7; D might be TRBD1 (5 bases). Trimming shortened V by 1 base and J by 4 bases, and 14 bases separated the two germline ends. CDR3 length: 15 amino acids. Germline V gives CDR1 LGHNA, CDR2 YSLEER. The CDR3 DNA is TGCGCCAGCAGCCAAGGACAGTCGTACGTATACGAGCAGTACTTC. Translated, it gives CASSQGQSYVYEQYF.

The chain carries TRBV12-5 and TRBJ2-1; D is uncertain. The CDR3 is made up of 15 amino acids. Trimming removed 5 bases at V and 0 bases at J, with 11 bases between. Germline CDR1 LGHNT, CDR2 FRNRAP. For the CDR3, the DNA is TGTGCTAGTGGTCCGGGTCTGAGCTCCTACAATGAGCAGTTCTTC. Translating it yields CASGPGLSSYNEQFF.

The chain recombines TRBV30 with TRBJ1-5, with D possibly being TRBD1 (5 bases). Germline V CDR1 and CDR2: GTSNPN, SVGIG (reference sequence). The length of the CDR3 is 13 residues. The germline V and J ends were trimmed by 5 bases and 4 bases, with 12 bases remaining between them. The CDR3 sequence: CAWDSRSNQPQHF. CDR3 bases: TGTGCCTGGGACAGCCGATCAAATCAGCCCCAGCATTTT.

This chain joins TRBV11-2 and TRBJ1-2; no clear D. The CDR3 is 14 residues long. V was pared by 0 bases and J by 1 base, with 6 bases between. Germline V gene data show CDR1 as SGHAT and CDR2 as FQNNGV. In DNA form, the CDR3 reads TGTGCCAGCAGCTTAGACTACAGTAACTATGGCTACACCTTC. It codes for CASSLDYSNYGYTF. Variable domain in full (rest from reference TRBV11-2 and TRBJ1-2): EAGVAQSPRYKIIEKRQSVAFWCNPISGHATLYWYQQILGQGPKLLIQFQNNGVVDDSQLPKDRFSAERLKGVDSTLKIQPAKLEDSAVYLCASSLDYSNYGYTFGSGTRLTVV.

CDR3 coding DNA: TGTGCTAGTGGTTTGGTGGGGGCTAGGTCTGAAGCTTTCTTT. It is translated as CASGLVGARSEAFF. The J gene is TRBJ1-1, the V gene TRBV12-5; tentatively, D is TRBD1 (6 bases). This CDR3 comprises 14 residues. The V end lost 0 bases, the J end lost 6 bases, and 11 bases lay between the germline ends. Per the germline V gene, CDR1 is LGHNT and CDR2 is FRNRAP.

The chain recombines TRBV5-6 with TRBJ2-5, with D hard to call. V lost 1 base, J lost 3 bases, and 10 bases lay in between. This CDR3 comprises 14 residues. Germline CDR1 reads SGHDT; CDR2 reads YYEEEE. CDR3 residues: CASSLLLAEETQYF. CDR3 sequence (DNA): TGTGCCAGCAGCTTGCTTTTAGCCGAAGAGACCCAGTACTTC.

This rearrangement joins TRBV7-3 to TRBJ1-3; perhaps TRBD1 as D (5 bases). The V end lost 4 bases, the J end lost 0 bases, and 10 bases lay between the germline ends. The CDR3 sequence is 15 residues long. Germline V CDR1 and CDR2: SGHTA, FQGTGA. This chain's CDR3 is CASSSSGGSGNTIYF. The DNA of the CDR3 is TGTGCCAGCAGCTCGTCGGGGGGCTCTGGAAACACCATATATTTT.

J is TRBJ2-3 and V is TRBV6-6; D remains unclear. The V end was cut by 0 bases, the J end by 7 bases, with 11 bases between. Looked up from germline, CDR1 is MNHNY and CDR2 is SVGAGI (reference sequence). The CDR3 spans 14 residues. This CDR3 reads CASSYSQAPNTQYF. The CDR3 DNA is TGTGCCAGCAGTTACTCGCAGGCTCCTAATACGCAGTATTTT.

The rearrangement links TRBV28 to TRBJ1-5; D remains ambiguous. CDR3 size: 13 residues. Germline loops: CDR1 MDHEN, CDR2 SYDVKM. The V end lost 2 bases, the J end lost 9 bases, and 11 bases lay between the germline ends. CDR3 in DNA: TGTGCCAGCAGTTTACGGGATGTATGGCCCCAGCATTTT. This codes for CASSLRDVWPQHF.

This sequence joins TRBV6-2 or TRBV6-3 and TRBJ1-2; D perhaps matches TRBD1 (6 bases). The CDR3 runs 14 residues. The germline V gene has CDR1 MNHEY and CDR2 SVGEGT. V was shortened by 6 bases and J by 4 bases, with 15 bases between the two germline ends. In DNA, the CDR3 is TGTGCCAGCAGCTCCCCGGGGGGCCGCTATGGCTACACCTTC. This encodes CASSSPGGRYGYTF.

CDR3 DNA: TGCGCCAGCAGCCGTCCCCAACTAGCGGGGGGCGACTATAGCACAGATACGCAGTATTTT. Encoded protein: CASSRPQLAGGDYSTDTQYF. The chain joins TRBV5-1 to TRBJ2-3, with 12 bases matching TRBD2. V lost 4 bases and J lost 0; bases outside the gene matches: 15. Germline V gene sequence: CDR1 SGHRS, CDR2 YFSETQ. There are 20 residues in the CDR3.